This note documents a single T cell receptor (beta chain) sequence. The sample belongs to a study of blood T cell repertoires in COVID-19. Study details: Some COVID-19 samples were acute and others convalescent; all came from the United States, Italy and Spain.

While infection was still active, Seattle patients were enrolled and then followed longitudinally. Profiling relied on immunoSEQ multiplex PCR, and the TCRdb table lists in-frame clones only, not all of them. Of about 160,000 clones listed, around 89% were seen once; the top ten hold about an eighth. CDR1 and CDR2 from the germline V gene are MDHEN and SYDVKM. The ends were cut back, 1 base at V and 2 bases at J, with 12 bases in the middle. CDR3 length equals 15 residues. The genes are TRBV28 and TRBJ2-7, with a possible D match to TRBD2 (6 bases). This TCR came from a man aged 18-30 years with COVID-19, enrolled during active disease. Material: peripheral blood. This CDR3 is CASSLYASATYEQYF. DNA for the CDR3: TGTGCCAGCAGTTTATACGCTAGCGCGACCTACGAGCAGTACTTC.